The present TCR beta chain was sequenced within a study of shared clonotypes between healthy human individuals. Study-wide findings and caveats: A handful of donors showed sharing of approximately 5% of naive CD4 clonotypes. Clonotype sharing among donors was expected to depend on sequencing depth.

The CDR3 contains 15 residues. Trimming took off 4 bases at V and 0 bases at J, with 13 bases between the two ends. Germline CDR1 is MDHEN and CDR2 is SYDVKM. Naivety among CD8 cells was defined by CD45RO negativity and positive CCR7 selection, thereby excluding terminally differentiated effector memory CD45RA+ cells. To note about this clone: The antigen remains undetermined.

Splitting of each subset's genomic DNA was done evenly across several immunoSEQ plates. Original analysis: ImmunoSEQ output held junction-only sequences without quality scores, so filtering differed. Using immunoSEQ multiplex PCR, the repertoire was profiled, and TCRdb retains in-frame clones only, with some absent. The D gene and trimming were derived from the DNA, and the V and J assignments and clone size from that table. The data hold almost 700,000 clones, with about 91% observed a single time. Specimen: naive CD8+ T cells sorted from blood. This TCR derives from a man aged 25 to 45 in good health. This chain joins TRBV28 and TRBJ2-7; D gene ambiguous. The CDR3 DNA follows: TGTGCCAGCAGTTCCGTCGCTTGGCTCTCCTACGAGCAGTACTTC. It specifies CASSSVAWLSYEQYF.